This T cell receptor (beta chain) was sequenced during a study of somatic mutations in cytotoxic T cells in rheumatoid arthritis. Background on the study: Right after diagnosis, and before any treatment had started, patient peripheral blood (over 28 ml EDTA) was drawn.

Germline V gene data show CDR1 as MNHEY and CDR2 as SVGAGI. V was shortened by 7 bases and J by 3 bases, with 12 bases between the two germline ends. The CDR3 runs 13 residues. Under the authors' procedure: Patient-derived CD8+ clones with a size above 1% showed rare matches to published virus-specific TCRB sequences. The table came from immunoSEQ multiplex PCR; TCRdb's copy has only in-frame clones and leaves some out. The DNA was the basis for D and trimming; V, J and clone size are from that table. Of over 15,000 clones listed, 68% are singletons. Input material: CD8+ T cells sorted from blood. The TCR comes from an adult with rheumatoid arthritis. The rearrangement uses TRBV6-5 and TRBJ1-2; D is undetermined. CDR3 residues: CASTPEADYGYTF. DNA for the CDR3: TGTGCCAGCACCCCTGAGGCCGACTATGGCTACACCTTC.